This record looks at one T cell receptor (beta chain) sequence and its context. Its antigen is not known. This sample is part of a study of cytomegalovirus exposure and HLA in healthy donors. About the study: A later analysis reported the same platform for the 100 to 150 validation repertoires and the 650 to 750 first-cohort repertoires. Regarding the study as a whole: In vitro confirmation showed three CMV-associated chains to be CMV antigen specific. Researchers counted around 180 TCR beta chains as cytomegalovirus-associated. The dataset shows that most TCR sequences were rare, while some public TCRs occurred in many donors.

The method was immunoSEQ multiplex PCR; TCRdb's version includes in-frame clones alone and lacks a portion of them. Of some 340,000 clones listed, about 85% were seen once; the top ten hold approximately 1.1%. The V segment lost 1 base and the J segment 0 bases; nucleotides outside the gene matches: 4. Looked up from germline, CDR1 is SGHRS and CDR2 is YFSETQ. The CDR3 is 17 residues long. Sequencing was done on a sample of PBMCs. The chain employs TRBV5-1 and TRBJ2-3; 11 bases map to TRBD2. The sequence was obtained from a woman aged 25 to 39 in good health and CMV-seropositive. CDR3 in DNA: TGCGCCAGCAGCTTGCTGACTAGCGGGGCGAGCACAGATACGCAGTATTTT. This codes for CASSLLTSGASTDTQYF.